The rows below give T cell receptor beta chains drawn from one sample of a study of human T cells and chemical hapten exposure. TCRdb processed the RACE reads anew with MiXCR; each CDR3 protein has one entry. The sample has approximately 57,000 distinct CDR3 sequences, approximately 10% seen once; the top ten hold around 9.6%. Sequencing used whole blood, obtained in connection with sensitization to the hapten diphenylcyclopropenone (DPC). Receptors originate from a man aged 40-55 years with alopecia areata. Some clones in this sample may be carry-over from other donors' samples. Each CDR3 is given with its conserved first and last residue. The D gene is left open where the match is weak.

CDR3aa: CASSQGTYEKLFF
v_gene: TRBV3-1
d_gene: NA

CDR3aa: CASSWDRGLDEQYF
v_gene: TRBV6-5
d_gene: TRBD1

CDR3aa: CASSPGASGSYEQFF
v_gene: TRBV7-7
d_gene: TRBD2

CDR3aa: CAWKGKNFYNEQFF
v_gene: TRBV30
d_gene: NA

CDR3aa: CASRKAGTVFYGYTF
v_gene: TRBV7-9
d_gene: TRBD1

CDR3aa: CASSNTYEQYF
v_gene: TRBV6-2/TRBV6-3
d_gene: NA

CDR3aa: CASTFGRDTGELFF
v_gene: TRBV7-6
d_gene: NA

CDR3aa: CASRASGNFQPQHF
v_gene: TRBV9
d_gene: NA

CDR3aa: CASSDFGTGSYEQYF
v_gene: TRBV2
d_gene: TRBD1

CDR3aa: CASSPEGNIGKLFF
v_gene: TRBV18
d_gene: NA

CDR3aa: CATSRGQGSETQYF
v_gene: TRBV24-1
d_gene: TRBD1

CDR3aa: CASIQGRSYEQYF
v_gene: TRBV28
d_gene: NA

CDR3aa: CASSSTEGGEKLFF
v_gene: TRBV28
d_gene: NA

CDR3aa: CASSYADRAGETQYF
v_gene: TRBV5-1
d_gene: NA

CDR3aa: CASSNPELANTGELFF
v_gene: TRBV28
d_gene: NA

CDR3aa: CASSPSVWGLLTDTQYF
v_gene: TRBV7-8
d_gene: NA

CDR3aa: CASSTGQYYEQYF
v_gene: TRBV5-6
d_gene: NA

CDR3aa: CASSYGSGEQYF
v_gene: TRBV6-5
d_gene: NA

CDR3aa: CASSFGQGFHTGELFF
v_gene: TRBV7-9
d_gene: TRBD1

CDR3aa: CSVAVGDNEQFF
v_gene: TRBV29-1
d_gene: NA

CDR3aa: CSARWNTGELFF
v_gene: TRBV20-1
d_gene: NA

CDR3aa: CASSLLNTGELFF
v_gene: TRBV28
d_gene: NA

CDR3aa: CASSPGWGARTDTQYF
v_gene: TRBV6-5
d_gene: NA

CDR3aa: CASTGPGSHEQYF
v_gene: TRBV27
d_gene: NA

CDR3aa: CASSSIAGEGTDTQYF
v_gene: TRBV27
d_gene: TRBD2

CDR3aa: CASSLEMVGELFF
v_gene: TRBV5-1
d_gene: NA

CDR3aa: CASSRRGTGELFF
v_gene: TRBV13
d_gene: NA

CDR3aa: CASRNSDTFSGEQFF
v_gene: TRBV5-1
d_gene: NA

CDR3aa: CASSPRGRAYEQYF
v_gene: TRBV27
d_gene: TRBD2

CDR3aa: CASSQEGTANYGYTF
v_gene: TRBV4-1
d_gene: NA